The rows below give T cell receptor beta chains drawn from one sample of a study of control samples from healthy donors and cancer patients. This table comes from immunoSEQ multiplex PCR, and its TCRdb copy is limited to in-frame clones, with some not included. Of some 120,000 clones in the sample, approximately 90% were seen once. Sequenced material: blood. The origin of the receptors is a man aged 50 to 60 in good health. Both conserved end residues are part of each CDR3. A D gene is named only where the DNA matches it firmly. Some rows mark clone size as missing; the rest say once, few, many or name a class of expanded clone.

j_gene	abundance	v_gene	len	d_gene	CDR3aa	CDR3nt
TRBJ1-5	few	TRBV7-2	13	-	CASSSVQGQPQHF	TGTGCCAGCAGCTCCGTGCAGGGGCAGCCCCAGCATTTT
TRBJ2-1	-	TRBV4-1	13	TRBD2	CASKLAGVNEQFF	TGCGCCAGCAAACTAGCGGGGGTTAATGAGCAGTTCTTC
TRBJ1-1	once	TRBV12-3/TRBV12-4	12	-	CASSLAGTEAFF	TGTGCCAGCAGTTTGGCAGGCACTGAAGCTTTCTTT
TRBJ1-6	once	TRBV7-2	14	-	CASSLGLELSPLHF	TGTGCCAGCAGCTTAGGGTTAGAGCTCTCACCCCTCCACTTT
TRBJ1-6	-	TRBV19	15	-	CASSISLVQGSPLHF	TGTGCCAGTAGTATCTCACTCGTTCAGGGTTCACCCCTCCACTTT
TRBJ2-3	once	TRBV5-4	17	TRBD2	CASSSGLAGGPTDTQYF	TGTGCCAGCAGCTCCGGACTAGCGGGGGGGCCCACAGATACGCAGTATTTT
TRBJ2-3	-	TRBV7-9	15	-	CASRVPGFRADTQYF	TGTGCCAGCAGGGTACCCGGTTTTCGCGCAGATACGCAGTATTTT
TRBJ1-2	-	TRBV9	14	TRBD1	CASRTTGFAYGYTF	TGTGCCAGCAGAACGACAGGGTTCGCCTATGGCTACACCTTC
TRBJ2-1	-	TRBV24-1	14	TRBD1	CATSDTGTDNEQFF	TGTGCCACCAGTGATACCGGGACAGACAATGAGCAGTTCTTC
TRBJ1-4	-	TRBV6-1	19	-	CASSEGLRGNSASNEKLFF	TGTGCCAGCAGTGAGGGCTTAAGGGGTAACTCGGCGAGTAATGAAAAACTGTTTTTT
TRBJ1-1	few	TRBV5-1	15	-	CASSLAGPMNTEAFF	TGCGCCAGCAGCTTGGCTGGGCCAATGAACACTGAAGCTTTCTTT
TRBJ2-7	once	TRBV30	13	-	CAWGKQGRYEQYF	TGTGCCTGGGGAAAACAGGGTCGGTACGAGCAGTACTTC
TRBJ2-6	-	TRBV28	15	-	CATRMGGGGANVLTF	TGTGCCACCCGAATGGGGGGTGGTGGGGCCAACGTCCTGACTTTC
TRBJ2-2	-	TRBV6-1	14	-	CASSEMGNTGELFF	TGTGCCAGCAGTGAAATGGGGAACACCGGGGAGCTGTTTTTT
TRBJ1-3	once	TRBV2	14	TRBD1	CASSDRQGGYTIYF	TGTGCCAGCAGTGACAGACAGGGGGGGTACACCATATATTTT
TRBJ2-7	-	TRBV5-1	13	-	CASSLGAGDEQYF	TGCGCCAGCAGCTTGGGGGCAGGGGACGAGCAGTACTTC
TRBJ2-1	-	TRBV18	15	TRBD2	CASSPLSGGINEQFF	TGTGCCAGCTCACCACTTTCGGGGGGTATCAATGAGCAGTTCTTC
TRBJ2-3	-	TRBV4-1	14	-	CASSQGSIPDTQYF	TGCGCCAGCAGCCAAGGTAGTATTCCAGATACGCAGTATTTT
TRBJ2-3	-	TRBV27	14	-	CASSSRRRTDTQYF	TGTGCCAGCAGTTCCCGGAGACGTACAGATACGCAGTATTTT
TRBJ2-3	-	TRBV7-2	17	-	CASSLEDSPIRADTQYF	TGTGCCAGCAGCTTAGAGGACAGCCCGATTCGGGCAGATACGCAGTATTTT
TRBJ1-6	-	TRBV3-1/TRBV3-2	15	-	CASSQGIWNNSPLHF	TGTGCCAGCAGCCAAGGTATATGGAATAATTCACCCCTCCACTTT
TRBJ2-5	-	TRBV3-1/TRBV3-2	15	TRBD2	CASSQGLAAGETQYF	TGTGCCAGCAGCCAAGGACTAGCGGCGGGGGAGACCCAGTACTTC
TRBJ1-5	-	TRBV6-6	16	TRBD1	CASSKRTGQGNQPQHF	TGTGCCAGCAGCAAAAGGACAGGGCAAGGCAATCAGCCCCAGCATTTT
TRBJ1-2	-	TRBV7-9	14	-	CASSLARGVYGYTF	TGTGCCAGCAGCTTAGCGCGGGGAGTTTATGGCTACACCTTC
TRBJ2-7	-	TRBV6-5	15	TRBD1	CASSPRDRSFYEQYF	TGTGCCAGCAGCCCCCGGGACAGGTCATTCTACGAGCAGTACTTC
TRBJ1-5	-	TRBV19	14	-	CASSMPGEDQPQHF	TGTGCCAGTAGTATGCCAGGGGAGGATCAGCCCCAGCATTTT
TRBJ2-1	-	TRBV3-1/TRBV3-2	19	-	CASSQDSGRSTFAYNEQFF	TGTGCCAGCAGCCAGGACTCGGGACGTTCTACCTTTGCCTACAATGAGCAGTTCTTC